This TCR beta chain was sequenced for a study of Graves' ophthalmopathy and Graves' hyperthyroidism. With 0 bases clipped from V and 6 bases from J, the junction kept 4 bases outside the gene matches. Looked up from germline, CDR1 is SGHRS and CDR2 is YFSETQ. The CDR3 spans 16 residues. RNA transcripts were the source from which TCR beta CDR3 regions were amplified. HTBI primers served in a first-round RT-PCR, which a second-round multiplex PCR followed. TCRdb re-analysed the multiplex PCR reads in MiXCR, keeping a single row per CDR3 protein. Of 740,000 or so distinct CDR3 sequences in the sample, about 44% were seen once.

This sequence joins TRBV5-1 and TRBJ2-7; 15 nucleotides line up with TRBD2. The source material was peripheral blood. This TCR derives from an adult man with Graves' ophthalmopathy. The CDR3 sequence: CASSLARTSGRAEQYF. The DNA of the CDR3 is TGCGCCAGCAGCTTGGCGAGGACTAGCGGGAGGGCCGAGCAGTACTTC.